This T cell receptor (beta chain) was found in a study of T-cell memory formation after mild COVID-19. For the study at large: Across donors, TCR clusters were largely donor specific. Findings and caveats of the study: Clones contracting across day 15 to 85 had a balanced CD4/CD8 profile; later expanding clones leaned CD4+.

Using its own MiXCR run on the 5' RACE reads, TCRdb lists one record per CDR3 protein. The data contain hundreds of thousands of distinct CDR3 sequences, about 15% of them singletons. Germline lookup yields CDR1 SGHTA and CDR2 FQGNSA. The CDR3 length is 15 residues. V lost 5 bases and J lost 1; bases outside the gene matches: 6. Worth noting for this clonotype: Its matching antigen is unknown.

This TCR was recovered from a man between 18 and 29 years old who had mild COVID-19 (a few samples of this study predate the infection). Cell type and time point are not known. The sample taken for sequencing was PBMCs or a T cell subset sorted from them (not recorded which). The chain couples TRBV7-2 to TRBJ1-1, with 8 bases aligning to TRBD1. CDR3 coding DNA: TGTGCCAGCAGCAAGGATCAGGGGGCGAACACTGAAGCTTTCTTT. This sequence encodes CASSKDQGANTEAFF.